The clone carrying this T cell receptor beta chain was observed at least ten times. Its cognate antigen is unknown. TCRdb redid the calling of the PCR reads with MiXCR, one entry per CDR3 protein. The sample lists some 93,000 distinct CDR3 sequences, over 20% occurring once. The sample comes from a study of molecular identifiers for immune sequencing clone quantification. Overall study: Sequencing covered four of five parts into which replicate RNA from around 20,000 or 100,000 naive CD8 cells was split. General study results and limits: In naive cells, clones above 20 RNA copies held under 1% of molecules, whereas in effector cells they held over 98%. Sizes of highly expanded clones could be underestimated through identical TCRs sharing a barcode.

The CDR3 is 12 amino acids. Trimming removed 6 bases from V and 1 base from J, with 6 bases in between. Germline V CDR1 and CDR2: MGHRA, YSYEKL. The source is a human donor in good health. Some libraries in this study had Jurkat cell RNA spiked in. The chain joins TRBV4-1 to TRBJ1-1; maybe TRBD1 (5 bases). Sequencing used naive CD8+ T cells from blood, with Jurkat cell RNA spiked in. Subset here: FACS-sorted CD8+CD4-CCR7+CD45RA+ naive T cells. CDR3 loop: CASRTANTEAFF. The CDR3 DNA reads TGCGCCAGCAGGACAGCGAACACTGAAGCTTTCTTT.